The clone carrying this T cell receptor (beta chain) was observed a handful of times. Antigen unknown. The data are from a study of cytomegalovirus exposure and HLA in healthy donors. Broader study findings: Certain indistinguishable V segments, among them TRBV6-2 and TRBV6-3, were excluded. Across HLA loci, a later analysis found differing TCR association rates, with DRB1 most and HLA-C fewest.

V gave up 6 bases and J gave up 10 bases, with 19 bases separating them. This CDR3 spans 15 amino acids. Germline CDR1 and CDR2: MNHEY and SVGAGI. The PCR made use of 60 Vbeta and 13 Jbeta primers. Some clones are missing from TCRdb's copy, which holds only in-frame ones; the method was immunoSEQ multiplex PCR. The sample includes 95,000 to 150,000 clones, over 60% of them seen just once. The V gene is TRBV6-5, the J gene TRBJ1-6, with D possibly being TRBD1 (6 bases). The source is a woman aged 40 to 49 in good health and CMV-seropositive. Material: PBMCs. The CDR3 nucleotides read TGTGCCAGCAGCCTAGAGGGGGTTAAAGGATCACCCCTCCACTTT. Protein sequence: CASSLEGVKGSPLHF.